This entry describes one TCR beta chain. These data originate in a study of blood T cell repertoires in COVID-19. The protocol was immunoSEQ multiplex PCR, while the TCRdb copy is restricted to in-frame clones and leaves out a portion. Here the sample spans about 300,000 clones, approximately 90% being singletons. V was shortened by 10 bases and J by 4 bases, with 11 bases between the two germline ends. Germline loops: CDR1 MDHEN, CDR2 SYDVKM. There are 12 residues in the CDR3. The receptor comes from a woman aged 30 to 39 with COVID-19, enrolled during active disease. The chain employs TRBV28 and TRBJ2-1; D is uncertain. Sequenced: peripheral blood. CDR3 DNA: TGTGCCACCACGCTCGGGTACAATGAGCAGTTCTTC. It codes for CATTLGYNEQFF.